This T cell receptor beta chain is from a study of OX40 agonist ivuxolimab in advanced cancers. Points from the study as a whole: Expanded clones belonging to CD8+ T cells outnumbered, on average, those of CD4+.

Patients with autoimmune history or systemic immunosuppression were excluded. The V gene lost 4 bases and the J gene lost 0 bases, with 6 bases spanning the gap. Looked up from germline, CDR1 is SGHKS and CDR2 is YYEKEE (reference sequence). The CDR3 runs to 13 residues. Worth noting for this clone: What it binds is unknown.

Produced via immunoSEQ multiplex PCR; TCRdb's table is partial and in-frame only. The sample shows approximately 16,000 clones, roughly 71% of them seen only once. This chain uses TRBV5-5 with TRBJ2-3, with D hard to call. The sample was CD4+ or CD8+ T cells sorted from blood, taken in a trial of the OX40 agonist ivuxolimab. The clonotype originates from an adult with an advanced solid tumor such as melanoma, head and neck, liver or kidney cancer. DNA for the CDR3: TGTGCCAGCAGCCTCGGGAGCACAGATACGCAGTATTTT. This translates into CASSLGSTDTQYF.